What follows are 27 T cell receptor beta chains derived from one specimen sequenced in a study of neoadjuvant anti-PD-1 for oral cavity cancer. Measured with immunoSEQ multiplex PCR; TCRdb has only the in-frame clones, and not every one. This repertoire shows 50,000 to 65,000 clones, 79% found once; its top ten account for just over 2.5%. The sequences come from PBMCs, collected before nivolumab (anti-PD-1) treatment. Source of these receptors: a person aged 35 to 85 with oral cavity squamous cell carcinoma.

This clone was recorded a few times. V and J are TRBV19 and TRBJ1-6, with 9 bases matching TRBD1. The CDR3 spans 15 residues. CDR1 is LNHDA and CDR2 is SQIVND in the germline V gene (reference sequence). The junction had 12 bases not matched to a gene; V was cut back by 10 bases and J by 8 bases. CDR3 amino acids: CATSDRGLIHSPLHF. The CDR3 nucleotides read TGTGCCACCTCGGACAGGGGATTAATCCATTCACCCCTCCACTTT.

The sample holds a few counts of this clone. V and J are TRBV4-1 and TRBJ2-1; D perhaps matches TRBD2 (6 bases). This CDR3 contains 17 residues. V was trimmed by 0 bases and J by 7 bases, leaving 19 bases between them. Germline CDR1 is MGHRA and CDR2 is YSYEKL. CDR3 in DNA: TGCGCCAGCAGCCAAGAGGTGGCAGGACTACCCGATAATGAGCAGTTCTTC. The encoded protein is CASSQEVAGLPDNEQFF.

The CDR3 sequence: CASSVAGAGEKLFF. The CDR3 DNA follows: TGTGCCAGCAGCGTAGCGGGGGCGGGTGAAAAACTGTTTTTT. The V gene is TRBV9, the J gene TRBJ1-4; D is perhaps TRBD1 (6 bases). CDR1 SGDLS and CDR2 YYNGEE come from the germline V gene. Trimming shortened V by 0 bases and J by 7 bases, and 10 bases separated the two germline ends. The CDR3 covers 14 residues.

This clone was detected a few times. The CDR3 nucleotides are TGTGCCAGCAGCCCGACCGTGGCGGGAGGGCTTAGAACAGATACGCAGTATTTT. Translation gives CASSPTVAGGLRTDTQYF. The chain carries TRBV5-6 and TRBJ2-3; TRBD2 matches 9 bases. Trimming took 4 bases from V and 3 from J; bases not matched to a gene: 15. CDR3 length equals 18 residues. CDR1 and CDR2 from the germline V gene are SGHDT and YYEEEE.

This clone was picked up a small number of times. The chain recombines TRBV5-1 with TRBJ2-5, with a weak D call TRBD2 (6 bases). Trimming left V 0 bases short and J 3 bases short, with 24 bases between. The germline CDR1 and CDR2 sequences are SGHRS and YFSETQ. The CDR3 consists of 19 residues. CDR3 region: CASSLEAGSTPYYKETQYF. In nucleotides, the CDR3 is TGCGCCAGCAGCTTGGAGGCGGGATCGACCCCTTACTATAAAGAGACCCAGTACTTC.

The chain recombines TRBV30 with TRBJ2-5; D is unresolved. Trimming cost V 3 bases and J 3 bases, with 5 bases left between them. There are 11 residues in the CDR3. CDR1 and CDR2 (germline): GTSNPN, SVGIG (reference sequence). This chain's CDR3 is CAWSAKETQYF. CDR3 in DNA: TGTGCCTGGAGCGCTAAAGAGACCCAGTACTTC.

V gene TRBV21-1 combines with J gene TRBJ1-2. TRBV21-1 is tagged as a pseudogene. The CDR3 is 18 amino acids. The DNA for the CDR3 is TGTGCCAGCAGCAAACTATCACGAGGGCCGGACCCCCCTTCTGGCTACACCTTC. Translated, it gives CASSKLSRGPDPPSGYTF.

The CDR3 spells CASSLERGLAGRETQYF. CDR3 nucleotide sequence: TGTGCCAGCAGCTTAGAACGAGGGCTAGCGGGTCGGGAGACCCAGTACTTC. The chain employs TRBV7-9 and TRBJ2-5; TRBD2 agrees at 8 bases. The CDR3 extends over 17 amino acids. Germline assignment: CDR1 SEHNR and CDR2 FQNEAQ (reference sequence). The trim removed 1 base at V and 5 bases at J, leaving 12 bases unmatched.

The gene calls are TRBV6-6 and TRBJ1-5; TRBD1 might be the D (5 bases). Germline V lookup: CDR1 MNHNY, CDR2 SVGAGI (reference sequence). There are 14 residues in the CDR3. Trimming cost V 7 bases and J 4 bases, with 14 bases left between them. This CDR3 reads CASKLSTANQPQHF. In DNA, the CDR3 is TGTGCCAGCAAACTATCGACAGCAAATCAGCCCCAGCATTTT.

The chain has TRBV5-1 and TRBJ2-6; the D is unclear. Trimming pared 6 bases from V and 0 bases from J, leaving 13 bases between. Germline values: CDR1 SGHRS, CDR2 YFSETQ. This CDR3 region has 16 residues. The CDR3 is CASKVAASSGANVLTF. In nucleotides, the CDR3 is TGCGCCAGCAAGGTGGCAGCCAGCTCTGGGGCCAACGTCCTGACTTTC.

The V and J genes are TRBV5-1 and TRBJ2-7; D possibly matches TRBD1 or TRBD2 (5 bases each). The CDR3 has 13 amino acids. Germline V gene lookup returns CDR1 SGHRS and CDR2 YFSETQ. V was shortened by 4 bases and J by 2 bases, with 10 bases between the two germline ends. The CDR3 sequence: CASSRDGPYEQYF. DNA of the CDR3: TGCGCCAGCAGCCGGGACGGACCCTACGAGCAGTACTTC.

The V call is TRBV11-3, the J call TRBJ2-6; D gene uncertain. Trimming removed 3 bases from V and 0 bases from J, with 3 bases in between. The CDR3 has 14 amino acids. Per germline, CDR1 SGHNT and CDR2 YENEEA. The CDR3 here is CASSLSSGANVLTF. The CDR3, as DNA: TGTGCCAGCAGCTTGAGCTCTGGGGCCAACGTCCTGACTTTC.

This chain links TRBV9 with TRBJ1-1, with D possibly being TRBD1 (6 bases). V lost 4 bases to trimming and J lost 1 base, with 14 bases between them. Germline values: CDR1 SGDLS, CDR2 YYNGEE. The CDR3 spans 15 residues. The CDR3 loop reads CASSPQGRGNTEAFF. As DNA, the CDR3 is TGTGCCAGCAGCCCTCAGGGGAGGGGGAACACTGAAGCTTTCTTT.

This chain uses TRBV7-9 with TRBJ1-4; D not resolved. The CDR3 contains 16 residues. The V end lost 7 bases, the J end lost 12 bases, and 27 bases lay between the germline ends. Germline V CDR1 and CDR2: SEHNR, FQNEAQ (reference sequence). The CDR3 coding sequence is TGTGCCAGCATAGAATGGGTTTCGGCCCCTCATGTGGAACTGTTTTTT. The encoded protein is CASIEWVSAPHVELFF.

This clone was found a few times. The chain couples TRBV2 to TRBJ1-2; D is unresolved. From germline, CDR1 is SNHLY and CDR2 FYNNEI. V was pared by 4 bases and J by 4 bases, with 10 bases between. The CDR3 totals 13 residues. The CDR3 loop is CASSGYGFYGYTF. The CDR3 nucleotides read TGTGCCAGCAGTGGGTACGGCTTCTATGGCTACACCTTC.

Of note for this clone: The junction does not match germline at one end; this may be a read error. The chain joins TRBV7-3 to TRBJ1-1; no definite D call. This CDR3 is built from 14 residues. Germline-derived CDR1 and CDR2 are SGHTA and FQGTGA. In nucleotides, the CDR3 is TGTGCCAGCAGCCTAACCGGAGGCGGCACTGAAGCTTTCTTT. Translation gives CASSLTGGGTEAFF.

Only a few counts were recorded for this clone. The CDR3 bases are TGTGCCAGCAGCTTCCCGAGACTAGCGGGGGGGCCGGAGAGGAATGAGCAGTTCTTC. This gives the protein CASSFPRLAGGPERNEQFF. This chain links TRBV11-2 with TRBJ2-1, with 14 positions matching TRBD2. Germline assignment: CDR1 SGHAT and CDR2 FQNNGV. The CDR3 spans 19 residues. Trimming removed 3 bases from V and 7 bases from J; junction bases left unmatched: 14.

This chain uses TRBV27 with TRBJ2-7; no clear D gene. The ends were cut back, 5 bases at V and 0 bases at J, with 14 bases in the middle. There are 15 residues in the CDR3. Germline V gene data show CDR1 as MNHEY and CDR2 as SMNVEV (reference sequence). The CDR3 bases are TGTGCCAGCAGTGGTAGTGGTCCCAGCTCCTACGAGCAGTACTTC. Translated: CASSGSGPSSYEQYF.

The chain couples TRBV2 to TRBJ1-1; 7 bases are shared with TRBD1. The V gene's germline CDR1 is SNHLY and CDR2 FYNNEI. This CDR3 comprises 13 residues. J was trimmed by 5 bases and V by 6 bases; bases with no gene match: 6. CDR3 DNA sequence: TGTGCCAGCAGCCGAGGGGGCGGGACTGAAGCTTTCTTT. This translates into CASSRGGGTEAFF.

This clone was picked up a small number of times. The V call is TRBV6-1, the J call TRBJ2-1; perhaps TRBD1 as D (6 bases). CDR3 length: 13 residues. From germline, CDR1 is MNHNS and CDR2 SASEGT. Trimming shortened V by 3 bases and J by 3 bases, and 6 bases separated the two germline ends. The CDR3 reads CASSETGYNEQFF. The CDR3 DNA reads as TGTGCCAGCAGTGAGACAGGCTACAATGAGCAGTTCTTC.

This clone turned up a few times. This rearrangement joins TRBV7-6 to TRBJ2-2, with D hard to call. This CDR3 comprises 15 residues. Germline V lookup: CDR1 SGHVS, CDR2 FNYEAQ. V was trimmed by 4 bases and J by 5 bases, leaving 14 bases between them. In DNA, the CDR3 is TGTGCCAGCAGCTCTTCTAACAGAAGGACCGGGGAGCTGTTTTTT. Protein product: CASSSSNRRTGELFF. Looking up the rest from reference TRBV7-6 and TRBJ2-2 gives the full variable domain: GAGVSQSPRYKVTKRGQDVALRCDPISGHVSLYWYRQALGQGPEFLTYFNYEAQQDKSGLPNDRFSAERPEGSISTLTIQRTEQRDSAMYRCASSSSNRRTGELFFGEGSRLTVL.

CDR3 protein: CASSFRGRNLKYF. CDR3 in DNA: TGTGCCAGCAGTTTCCGGGGACGGAATTTGAAGTACTTC. This chain uses TRBV28 with TRBJ2-7; D is possibly TRBD1 or TRBD2 (5 bases each). The CDR3 spans 13 residues. The V end lost 3 bases, the J end lost 11 bases, and 17 bases lay between the germline ends. Germline CDR1 and CDR2: MDHEN and SYDVKM.

The V call is TRBV29-1, the J call TRBJ1-1; D possibly corresponds to TRBD1 (6 bases). This CDR3 contains 13 residues. V shed 7 bases and J shed 7 bases, with 19 bases lying between them. CDR1 and CDR2 from the germline V gene are SQVTM and ANQGSEA. The CDR3 loop is CSADSTGKNEAFF. DNA for the CDR3: TGCAGCGCCGACTCGACAGGAAAAAATGAAGCTTTCTTT.

The chain is built from TRBV6-5 and TRBJ1-5; perhaps TRBD1 as D (6 bases). The germline V and J ends were trimmed by 6 bases and 7 bases, with 19 bases remaining between them. CDR1 MNHEY and CDR2 SVGAGI come from the germline V gene. This CDR3 contains 15 residues. The CDR3 is CASRSTGNTQQPQHF. For the CDR3, the DNA is TGTGCCAGCAGATCTACAGGGAATACCCAACAGCCCCAGCATTTT.

This sequence joins TRBV7-8 and TRBJ2-2; no clear D. The CDR3 contains 13 residues. V shed 5 bases and J shed 7 bases, with 11 bases lying between them. Germline CDR1 is SGHVS and CDR2 is FQNEAQ. The CDR3 protein is CASSPKLYGELFF. In nucleotides, the CDR3 is TGTGCCAGCAGCCCTAAACTGTACGGGGAGCTGTTTTTT.

This clone was observed once. V gene TRBV6-1 combines with J gene TRBJ2-1; 13 nucleotides line up with TRBD2. The junction had 11 bases not matched to a gene; V was cut back by 2 bases and J by 1 base. CDR1 and CDR2 (germline): MNHNS, SASEGT. CDR3 length equals 20 residues. CDR3 loop: CASSESSRLAGGASYNEQFF. The CDR3 region has the DNA TGTGCCAGCAGTGAAAGTTCAAGACTAGCGGGGGGCGCTTCCTACAATGAGCAGTTCTTC.

The rearrangement joins TRBV10-1 to TRBJ2-5; D is perhaps TRBD1 or TRBD2 (5 bases each). Trimming removed 3 bases at V and 1 base at J, with 9 bases between. The CDR3 has 14 amino acids. Germline assignment: CDR1 WNHNN and CDR2 SYGVQD (reference sequence). CDR3 protein: CASSEVGAQETQYF. For the CDR3, the DNA is TGCGCCAGCAGTGAAGTCGGGGCCCAAGAGACCCAGTACTTC.